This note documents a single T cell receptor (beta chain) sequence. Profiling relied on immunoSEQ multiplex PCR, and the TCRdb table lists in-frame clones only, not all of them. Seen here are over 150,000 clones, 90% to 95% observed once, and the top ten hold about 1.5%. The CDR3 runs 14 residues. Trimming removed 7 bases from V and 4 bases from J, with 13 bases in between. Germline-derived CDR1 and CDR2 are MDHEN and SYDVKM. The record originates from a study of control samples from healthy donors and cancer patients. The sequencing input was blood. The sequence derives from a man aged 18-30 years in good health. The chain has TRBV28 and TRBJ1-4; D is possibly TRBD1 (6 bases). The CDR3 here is CASNWRGYNEKLFF. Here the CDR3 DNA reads TGTGCCAGCAACTGGAGGGGGTATAATGAAAAACTGTTTTTT. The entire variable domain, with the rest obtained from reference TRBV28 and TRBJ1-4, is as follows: DVKVTQSSRYLVKRTGEKVFLECVQDMDHENMFWYRQDPGLGLRLIYFSYDVKMKEKGDIPEGYSVSREKKERFSLILESASTNQTSMYLCASNWRGYNEKLFFGSGTQLSVL.